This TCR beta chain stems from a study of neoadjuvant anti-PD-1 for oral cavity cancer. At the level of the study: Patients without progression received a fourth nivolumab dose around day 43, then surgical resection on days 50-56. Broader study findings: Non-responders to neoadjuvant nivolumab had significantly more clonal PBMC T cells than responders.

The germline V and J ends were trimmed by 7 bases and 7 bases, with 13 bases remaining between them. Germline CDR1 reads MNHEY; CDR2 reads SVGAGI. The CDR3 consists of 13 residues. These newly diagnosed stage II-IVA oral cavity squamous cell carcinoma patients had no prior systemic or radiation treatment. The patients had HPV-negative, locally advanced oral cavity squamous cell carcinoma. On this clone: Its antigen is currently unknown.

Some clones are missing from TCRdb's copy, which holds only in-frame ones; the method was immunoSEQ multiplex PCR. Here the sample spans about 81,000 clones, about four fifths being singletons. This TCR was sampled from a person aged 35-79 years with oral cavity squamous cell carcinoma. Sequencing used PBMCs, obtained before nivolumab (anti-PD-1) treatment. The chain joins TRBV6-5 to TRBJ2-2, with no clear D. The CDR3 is CASTPLGNGELFF. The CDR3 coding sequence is TGTGCCAGCACCCCGTTGGGGAACGGGGAGCTGTTTTTT.